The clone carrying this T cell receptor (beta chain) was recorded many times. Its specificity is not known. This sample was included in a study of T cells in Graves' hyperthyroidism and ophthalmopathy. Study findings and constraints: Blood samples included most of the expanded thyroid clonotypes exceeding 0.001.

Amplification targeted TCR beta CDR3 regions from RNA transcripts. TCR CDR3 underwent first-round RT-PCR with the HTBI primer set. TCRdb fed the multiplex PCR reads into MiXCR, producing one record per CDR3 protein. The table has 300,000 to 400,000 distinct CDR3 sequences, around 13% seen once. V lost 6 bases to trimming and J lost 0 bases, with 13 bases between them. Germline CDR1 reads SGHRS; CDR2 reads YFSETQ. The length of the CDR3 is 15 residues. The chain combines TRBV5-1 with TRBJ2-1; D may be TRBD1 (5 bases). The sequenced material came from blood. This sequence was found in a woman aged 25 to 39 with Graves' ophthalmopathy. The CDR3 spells CASTVAGLSYNEQFF. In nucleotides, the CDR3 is TGCGCCAGCACCGTAGCAGGGCTCTCCTACAATGAGCAGTTCTTC.